Listed here is a single T cell receptor (beta chain). Profiled with immunoSEQ multiplex PCR; TCRdb holds only in-frame clones, not every one. The top ten clones hold approximately 10% of a sample with tens of thousands of clones, approximately 80% of them seen once. This specimen belongs to a study of blood T cell repertoires in COVID-19. Looked up from germline, CDR1 is SGHRS and CDR2 is YFSETQ. J lost 6 bases, V lost 4 bases, and 9 bases had no gene match. The CDR3 is made up of 15 amino acids. The TCR sequence derives from a woman in her 70s with active or convalescent COVID-19. The J gene is TRBJ2-4, the V gene TRBV5-1; 8 bases align to TRBD1. Input material: peripheral blood. The CDR3 DNA reads TGCGCCAGCAGCCCTGACAGGGGAGCCGGAAACATTCAGTACTTC. Its translation: CASSPDRGAGNIQYF.